The rows below give T cell receptor beta chains drawn from one sample of a study of blood T cell repertoires in COVID-19. Clones were sequenced by immunoSEQ multiplex PCR, and TCRdb holds only the in-frame ones, with some missing. The table records 95,000 to 110,000 clones, 70% to 90% of them present only once. What was sequenced was peripheral blood. Receptor source: a woman aged 60-70 years with acute or convalescent COVID-19. Both conserved end residues are part of each CDR3. D genes are given only for firm matches. Expanded clones get a size class; other rows say once, few or many, or leave the size out.

v_gene	d_gene	j_gene	len	abundance	CDR3nt	CDR3aa
TRBV5-1	.	TRBJ2-5	14	.	TGCGCCAGCAGCTTGGAACTCCCCCAAGAGACCCAGTACTTC	CASSLELPQETQYF
TRBV4-2	TRBD1	TRBJ1-1	16	few	TGTGCCAGCAGCCAAGATATACAGGGGAGCGGGTCTGAAGCTTTCTTT	CASSQDIQGSGSEAFF
TRBV7-6	TRBD2	TRBJ2-1	19	.	TGTGCCAGCAGCTTTTTGTTCTGGGACGGGAGGGCCTCCTACAATGAGCAGTTCTTC	CASSFLFWDGRASYNEQFF
TRBV7-8	TRBD2	TRBJ2-1	16	.	TGTGCCAGCAGCCCAACCGGGACTAGCGGGACCTATGAGCAGTTCTTC	CASSPTGTSGTYEQFF
TRBV3-1/TRBV3-2	TRBD2	TRBJ2-7	15	.	TGTGCCAGCAGCCAAGGTCTAGCGGGAGCGAGCGAGCAGTACTTC	CASSQGLAGASEQYF
TRBV19	.	TRBJ1-6	15	.	TGTGCCAGTAGGAACCTGGACGGAGGGAATTCACCCCTCCACTTT	CASRNLDGGNSPLHF
TRBV6-1	.	TRBJ2-3	16	.	TGTGCCAGCAGTGAATCTGGAGGACCGGGCACAGATACGCAGTATTTT	CASSESGGPGTDTQYF
TRBV5-1	TRBD2	TRBJ2-5	16	.	TGCGCCAGCAGCCTCGCGGGAGGGCCATTCCAGGAGACCCAGTACTTC	CASSLAGGPFQETQYF
TRBV9	.	TRBJ2-1	15	.	TGTGCCAGCAGCGTAGTCGGTGCCCCCTACAATGAGCAGTTCTTC	CASSVVGAPYNEQFF
TRBV5-1	.	TRBJ2-1	13	.	TGCGCCAGCAGCGTGATAGCCGCCAGTGAGCAGTTCTTC	CASSVIAASEQFF
TRBV11-2	TRBD2	TRBJ2-1	14	.	TGTGCCAGCAGCTTATCACTAGCGGGAAATGAGCAGTTCTTC	CASSLSLAGNEQFF
TRBV13	.	TRBJ2-4	15	.	TGTGCCAGCAGCTTCGCGGCGGGGAGCTCCGGCATTCAGTACTTC	CASSFAAGSSGIQYF
TRBV18	TRBD1	TRBJ2-1	13	.	TGTGCCAGCTCCGGGACAGGGTTGAATGAGCAGTTCTTC	CASSGTGLNEQFF
TRBV5-5	TRBD2	TRBJ2-5	17	few	TGTGCCAGCAGCTCCCAGCGACGGGAGGGCTGGGGGGAGACCCAGTACTTC	CASSSQRREGWGETQYF
TRBV19	TRBD2	TRBJ2-1	16	.	TGTGCCAGTAGTATCGGGGGTAGCGGGACTCTCAATGAGCAGTTCTTC	CASSIGGSGTLNEQFF
TRBV4-1	TRBD2	TRBJ2-1	16	.	TGCGCCAGCAGCCAAGAACGGACTAGCGGACACAATGAGCAGTTCTTC	CASSQERTSGHNEQFF
TRBV27	.	TRBJ1-4	14	once	TGTGCCAGCAGTATGACAAGGAATAATGAAAAACTGTTTTTT	CASSMTRNNEKLFF
TRBV11-2	TRBD2	TRBJ2-1	15	.	TGTGCCAGCAAACTTACAGCGGGAGACTTGGGTGAGCAGTTCTTC	CASKLTAGDLGEQFF
TRBV29-1	TRBD1	TRBJ1-4	14	.	TGCAGCGTTGCGACAGGGCCCTGGGATGAAAAACTGTTTTTT	CSVATGPWDEKLFF
TRBV6-5	.	TRBJ1-5	15	.	TGTGCCAGCAGTCTCGGAGGCTTGAGTAATCAGCCCCAGCATTTT	CASSLGGLSNQPQHF
TRBV6-1	.	TRBJ1-6	14	.	TGTGCCAGCAGTGAAGTACAGGAGAATTCACCCCTCCACTTT	CASSEVQENSPLHF
TRBV3-1/TRBV3-2	TRBD1	TRBJ2-5	18	.	TGTGCCAGCAGCCCCCCCCGGCTAGGGACAGGGAACCAAGAGACCCAGTACTTC	CASSPPRLGTGNQETQYF
TRBV19	.	TRBJ2-2	18	.	TGTGCCAGTAGTATAGCCCCCCGGGGGGCGGGAGAAAGCGGGGAGCTGTTTTTT	CASSIAPRGAGESGELFF
TRBV3-1/TRBV3-2	.	TRBJ1-5	14	.	TGTGCCAGCAGCCAAGGGGCCCGCAATCAGCCCCAGCATTTT	CASSQGARNQPQHF
TRBV28	TRBD1	TRBJ1-3	15	.	TGTGCCAGCAAAGGACAGGGCCTCTCTGGAAACACCATATATTTT	CASKGQGLSGNTIYF
TRBV9	.	TRBJ2-1	14	.	TGTGCCAGCAGCGTAGAGGGGGCCTACAATGAGCAGTTCTTC	CASSVEGAYNEQFF
TRBV29-1	TRBD1	TRBJ1-4	13	.	TGCAGCGCCTTCAGGGGGGAAGATGAAAAACTGTTTTTT	CSAFRGEDEKLFF
TRBV19	.	TRBJ1-1	13	.	TGTGCCAGTAGCCCACCCGGGGGCACTGAAGCTTTCTTT	CASSPPGGTEAFF
TRBV6-6	.	TRBJ2-3	16	once	TGTGCCAGCAGTCCTTCTAGTGTATTAAGCACAGATACGCAGTATTTT	CASSPSSVLSTDTQYF
TRBV21-1	.	TRBJ1-4	17	.	TGTGCCAGCAGGACTCTAGGGGGACAGCGGGCGGGTGAAAAACTGTTTTTT	CASRTLGGQRAGEKLFF
TRBV11-3	.	TRBJ1-3	13	.	TGTGCCAGCAGCTTAAGCCGGGGAAACACCATATATTTT	CASSLSRGNTIYF
TRBV10-3	TRBD2	TRBJ2-3	14	.	TGTGCCATCAGGAGGGGACTAGACACAGATACGCAGTATTTT	CAIRRGLDTDTQYF
TRBV18	TRBD1	TRBJ1-2	14	.	TGTGCCAGCTCACTTGGACAGGGGAGGGATGGCTACACCTTC	CASSLGQGRDGYTF
TRBV2	.	TRBJ1-2	12	.	TGTGCCAGCAGTGACAGGGGCGATGGCTACACCTTC	CASSDRGDGYTF
TRBV2	TRBD1	TRBJ1-1	14	.	TGTGCCAGCAATGGGGACAGGGGATGGACTGAAGCTTTCTTT	CASNGDRGWTEAFF
TRBV28	.	TRBJ1-6	14	.	TGTGCCAGCAGTCTAGGGGCCCCCGTTTCACCCCTCCACTTT	CASSLGAPVSPLHF
TRBV4-2	.	TRBJ2-1	15	.	TGTGCCAGCAGCCAAGATCGGGGTACCGTACCTCTTTCGGTCTTC	CASSQDRGTVPLSVF
TRBV24-1	.	TRBJ2-5	13	.	TGTGCCACCAGTGACTCCTACCAAGAGACCCAGTACTTC	CATSDSYQETQYF
TRBV4-2	TRBD1	TRBJ1-3	15	.	TGTGCCAGCAGCCAAGGCAGGGGGCCTGGGGACACCATATATTTT	CASSQGRGPGDTIYF
TRBV6-1	TRBD1	TRBJ1-2	15	.	TGTGCCAGCAGTGAACGCGGGACAGGGGGCGATGGCTACACCTTC	CASSERGTGGDGYTF
TRBV2	.	TRBJ2-7	12	few	TGTGCCAGCCGGGAGCTCTCCTACGAGCAGTACTTC	CASRELSYEQYF
TRBV7-2	.	TRBJ2-3	15	.	TGTGCCAGCAGCCCCGACAGTTTAGGCACAGATACGCAGTATTTT	CASSPDSLGTDTQYF
TRBV5-1	TRBD2	TRBJ2-3	17	.	TGCGCCAGCAGCCTTACGGGACTAGCGGGAGTCACAGATACGCAGTATTTT	CASSLTGLAGVTDTQYF
TRBV7-9	TRBD1	TRBJ1-1	16	.	TGTGCCAGCAGCCGGCCCCTAGACAGGGGGGGTTCTGAAGCTTTCTTT	CASSRPLDRGGSEAFF
TRBV19	.	TRBJ1-1	12	.	TGTGCCAGTAGTATCGGGAGGACTGAAGCTTTCTTT	CASSIGRTEAFF
TRBV7-9	.	TRBJ2-4	14	.	TGTGCCAGCAGCCACTCGACCGGGAAAAACATTCAGTACTTC	CASSHSTGKNIQYF
TRBV5-1	TRBD2	TRBJ2-3	15	.	TGCGCCAGCAGCTTGTCAAGCGGGAGTCCAGATACGCAGTATTTT	CASSLSSGSPDTQYF
TRBV6-5	.	TRBJ1-2	14	.	TGTGCCAGCAGTTACTCGTCAGGTCTCTATGGCTACACCTTC	CASSYSSGLYGYTF
TRBV6-5	.	TRBJ1-3	16	.	TGTGCCAGCAGTTACTCCTCAGGCCCCCGTGGAAACACCATATATTTT	CASSYSSGPRGNTIYF
TRBV2	TRBD1	TRBJ1-1	17	.	TGTGCCAGCACCCGCGTTCCGGCAGGGGGTTTGAACACTGAAGCTTTCTTT	CASTRVPAGGLNTEAFF
TRBV2	.	TRBJ1-5	15	.	TGTGCCAGCAGTGAAGCGCGGGGGGGCAATCAGCCCCAGCATTTT	CASSEARGGNQPQHF
TRBV3-1/TRBV3-2	TRBD1	TRBJ1-3	15	.	TGTGCCAGCAGTCTAACAGGGGTTAGTGAAAACACCATATATTTT	CASSLTGVSENTIYF
TRBV9	TRBD2	TRBJ2-3	18	.	TGTGCCAGCAGCGTAGTGGCGGGAGGGCCCGGTGGGACAGATACGCAGTATTTT	CASSVVAGGPGGTDTQYF
TRBV7-8	TRBD2	TRBJ2-2	16	.	TGTGCCAGCAGCCCACGACTAGCGGGAGTTACCGGGGAGCTGTTTTTT	CASSPRLAGVTGELFF
TRBV19	TRBD2	TRBJ2-3	15	.	TGTGCCAGTAGTATACAAGCGGGAAGGACAGATACGCAGTATTTT	CASSIQAGRTDTQYF